One and the same sample provided the 6 T cell receptor beta chains below, sequenced in a study of regulatory T cells in long-lasting Graves disease. Library construction for TCR beta used iRepertoire HTBI primers and Arm-PCR of CDR3 regions. MiXCR was run by TCRdb on the multiplex PCR reads, yielding one entry per CDR3 protein. The repertoire holds 200,000 to 250,000 distinct CDR3 sequences, with less than 20% as singletons. The time point was: newly diagnosed GD, antithyroid drugs for less than 3 months. Construction of the TCR library relied on RNA isolated from PBMCs. These same data were also listed under a study on T cells in Graves' hyperthyroidism and ophthalmopathy.

The material was peripheral blood mononuclear cells (PBMCs), obtained at new diagnosis, from a patient treated with antithyroid drugs. These receptors were obtained from a woman aged 30 to 39 with Graves disease.

This clonotype was seen repeatedly, ten times or more. This chain joins TRBV6-5 and TRBJ1-1; D call uncertain. Germline assignment: CDR1 MNHEY and CDR2 SVGAGI. V shed 3 bases and J shed 4 bases, with 9 bases lying between them. The CDR3 length is 13 residues. CDR3 in DNA: TGTGCCAGCAGTTATCTCCCCGGCACTGAAGCTTTCTTT. This codes for CASSYLPGTEAFF.

V and J are TRBV14 and TRBJ2-2; no definite D call. Trimming took off 0 bases at V and 1 base at J, with 9 bases between the two ends. The germline CDR1 and CDR2 sequences are SGHDN and FVKESK. This CDR3 spans 16 amino acids. For the CDR3, the DNA is TGTGCCAGCAGCCAAGAGAGGTGGGGGAACACCGGGGAGCTGTTTTTT. As protein: CASSQERWGNTGELFF.

This clonotype appeared many times. CDR3 loop: CSAIPPSGSLEQFF. The CDR3 DNA follows: TGCAGTGCGATCCCGCCTAGCGGGAGCCTTGAGCAGTTCTTC. This chain joins TRBV20-1 and TRBJ2-1; 10 bases fit TRBD2. Germline-derived CDR1 and CDR2 are DFQATT and SNEGSKA (reference sequence). This CDR3 is 14 amino acids long. Trimming at V came to 6 bases and at J to 9 bases, leaving 11 bases not matched to a gene.

This clonotype came up many times. The chain carries TRBV28 and TRBJ2-1, with TRBD2 identical over 12 bases. From germline, CDR1 is MDHEN and CDR2 SYDVKM. The CDR3 spans 16 residues. V lost 6 bases, J lost 2 bases, and 5 bases stayed unmatched. The DNA for the CDR3 is TGTGCCAGCAGCTCACTAGCGGGAGGCACCTACAATGAGCAGTTCTTC. It codes for CASSSLAGGTYNEQFF.

This clonotype was observed many times. This rearrangement joins TRBV11-3 to TRBJ2-3; 9 positions match TRBD2. The CDR3 length is 13 residues. Germline CDR1 is SGHNT and CDR2 is YENEEA. V lost 5 bases to trimming and J lost 8 bases; unmatched junction nucleotides: 5. This chain's CDR3 is CASSPRTSATQYF. The DNA of the CDR3 is TGTGCCAGCAGCCCGCGGACTAGCGCTACGCAGTATTTT.

The V gene is TRBV2, the J gene TRBJ2-7; D unresolved. Germline CDR1 reads SNHLY; CDR2 reads FYNNEI. The ends were cut back, 6 bases at V and 6 bases at J, with 12 bases in the middle. There are 12 residues in the CDR3. The CDR3 sequence is CASRRPRSEQYF. CDR3 in DNA: TGTGCCAGCAGAAGACCCCGTTCCGAGCAGTACTTC. Using reference TRBV2 and TRBJ2-7 for the parts outside the CDR3, the full variable domain is EPEVTQTPSHQVTQMGQEVILRCVPISNHLYFYWYRQILGQKVEFLVSFYNNEISEKSEIFDDQFSVERPDGSNFTLKIRSTKLEDSAMYFCASRRPRSEQYFGPGTRLTVT.